This entry lists 25 T cell receptor beta chains sequenced from one sample in a study of control samples from healthy donors and cancer patients. Only in-frame clones appear in the TCRdb table, and some are missing; sequencing was by immunoSEQ multiplex PCR. The table includes approximately 110,000 clones, roughly four fifths detected once. Sequenced input: blood. The receptors come from a woman aged 50 to 65 in good health.

J is TRBJ1-1 and V is TRBV7-8; no clear D. V was cut by 6 bases and J by 6 bases, with 14 bases left in between. Germline V gene sequence: CDR1 SGHVS, CDR2 FQNEAQ. The CDR3 runs 13 residues. In DNA form, the CDR3 reads TGTGCCAGCAGAGGGCGTTTTGGACCTGAAGCTTTCTTT. It codes for CASRGRFGPEAFF.

This clone was seen a few times. This chain uses TRBV6-2 or TRBV6-3 with TRBJ1-1, with 7 nucleotides matching TRBD1. This CDR3 contains 13 residues. The J segment lost 3 bases and the V segment lost 4 bases, leaving 2 bases of the junction unmatched. Germline V gives CDR1 MNHEY, CDR2 SVGEGT. The CDR3 DNA sequence: TGTGCCAGCAGTTGGGGACAGCACACTGAAGCTTTCTTT. Encoded protein: CASSWGQHTEAFF.

This chain links TRBV7-9 with TRBJ1-3; TRBD1 is a possible D gene (5 bases). CDR1 and CDR2 from the germline V gene are SEHNR and FQNEAQ (reference sequence). CDR3 length: 14 residues. The germline V and J ends were trimmed by 5 bases and 0 bases, with 8 bases remaining between them. CDR3 in DNA: TGTGCCAGCAGCCGGGGGGGCTCTGGAAACACCATATATTTT. It is translated as CASSRGGSGNTIYF.

The rearrangement uses TRBV27 and TRBJ1-5; no reliable D call. Germline loops: CDR1 MNHEY, CDR2 SMNVEV (reference sequence). Trimming stripped 4 bases from V and 5 bases from J, with 6 bases between. The CDR3 has 12 residues. This CDR3 is CASSSGYQPQHF. CDR3 DNA: TGTGCCAGCAGTTCAGGTTATCAGCCCCAGCATTTT.

The CDR3 region is CASSSGIIGYTF. For the CDR3, the DNA is TGTGCCAGCAGTTCGGGAATAATAGGCTACACCTTC. V gene TRBV28 combines with J gene TRBJ1-2; no firm D call. This CDR3 has 12 residues. V was clipped by 4 bases and J by 8 bases, with 11 bases between them. CDR1 is MDHEN and CDR2 is SYDVKM in the germline V gene.

The V gene is TRBV12-3 or TRBV12-4, the J gene TRBJ1-4; D gene ambiguous. Between the trimmed V and J ends, which lost 6 bases and 13 bases, there was a span of 12 bases. The CDR3 has 11 amino acids. The chain's CDR3 is CASSLGEGLFF. CDR3 DNA: TGTGCCAGCAGCCTCGGGGAGGGACTGTTTTTT.

This clone was detected only a few times. The V call is TRBV4-3, the J call TRBJ2-5; 8 nucleotides align to TRBD2. Germline V gene data show CDR1 as LGHNA and CDR2 as YSLEER. CDR3 length equals 16 residues. The junction had 8 bases not matched to a gene; V was cut back by 0 bases and J by 5 bases. CDR3 coding DNA: TGCGCCAGCAGCCAAGAGGCGGGGGGCGGTCCGGAGACCCAGTACTTC. Amino acids: CASSQEAGGGPETQYF.

The chain has TRBV5-4 and TRBJ2-4, with TRBD1 identical over 8 bases. The CDR3 length is 16 residues. With 4 bases clipped from V and 0 bases from J, the junction kept 6 bases outside the gene matches. Per the germline V gene, CDR1 is SGHNT and CDR2 is YYREEE (reference sequence). This chain's CDR3 is CASSPRQGLAKNIQYF. The CDR3, as DNA: TGTGCCAGCAGCCCCCGACAGGGGCTAGCCAAAAACATTCAGTACTTC.

The rearrangement uses TRBV28 and TRBJ2-7, with 8 bases that match TRBD1. This CDR3 is built from 13 residues. Germline V CDR1 and CDR2: MDHEN, SYDVKM. The J segment lost 5 bases and the V segment lost 10 bases, leaving 10 bases of the junction unmatched. The DNA of the CDR3 is TGTGCCACCGATCCAGGGGGCGCGCACGAGCAGTACTTC. Translated, it gives CATDPGGAHEQYF.

CDR3 DNA: TGTGCCAGCAGCGTAGGGCCAACCCCCACAGATACGCAGTATTTT. Translating gives CASSVGPTPTDTQYF. The J gene is TRBJ2-3, the V gene TRBV9; D remains ambiguous. Trimming stripped 0 bases from V and 2 bases from J, with 10 bases between. The CDR3 totals 15 residues. CDR1 SGDLS and CDR2 YYNGEE come from the germline V gene.

This clone was picked up one time. The chain links TRBV7-8 to TRBJ2-7; D unresolved. Germline assignment: CDR1 SGHVS and CDR2 FQNEAQ. V lost 5 bases to trimming and J lost 5 bases, with 10 bases between them. This CDR3 has 12 residues. DNA of the CDR3: TGTGCCAGCAGCCCCCTCCGGCACGAGCAGTACTTC. This encodes CASSPLRHEQYF. The full variable domain, rest sourced from reference TRBV7-8 and TRBJ2-7, is GAGVSQSPRYKVAKRGQDVALRCDPISGHVSLFWYQQALGQGPEFLTYFQNEAQLDKSGLPSDRFFAERPEGSVSTLKIQRTQQEDSAVYLCASSPLRHEQYFGPGTRLTVT.

The chain recombines TRBV19 with TRBJ1-5; tentative D call: TRBD1 (6 bases). CDR1 is LNHDA and CDR2 is SQIVND in the germline V gene (reference sequence). Trimming removed 10 bases at V and 0 bases at J, with 16 bases between. This CDR3 spans 15 amino acids. CDR3 in amino acids: CATLGQINSNQPQHF. In nucleotides, the CDR3 is TGTGCCACCCTAGGACAGATTAATAGCAATCAGCCCCAGCATTTT.

The chain is built from TRBV6-5 and TRBJ1-4, with TRBD1 as a possible D gene (5 bases). V lost 4 bases and J 8 bases, leaving 14 bases between the germline ends. Germline CDR1 and CDR2: MNHEY and SVGAGI. CDR3 length: 14 amino acids. As DNA, the CDR3 is TGTGCCAGCAGTTTCCGGGGGTGGGAGGAAAAACTGTTTTTT. Translated, it gives CASSFRGWEEKLFF.

This chain uses TRBV9 with TRBJ2-7; TRBD2 agrees at 9 bases. From germline, CDR1 is SGDLS and CDR2 YYNGEE. The CDR3 contains 15 residues. Losses at the gene ends were 0 bases for V and 5 bases for J; bases not matched to a gene: 6. CDR3 sequence reads: CASSVVASGTNEQYF. CDR3 sequence (DNA): TGTGCCAGCAGCGTAGTGGCTAGCGGGACCAACGAGCAGTACTTC. The variable domain in full, with the rest retrieved from reference TRBV9 and TRBJ2-7, is DSGVTQTPKHLITATGQRVTLRCSPRSGDLSVYWYQQSLDQGLQFLIQYYNGEERAKGNILERFSAQQFPDLHSELNLSSLELGDSALYFCASSVVASGTNEQYFGPGTRLTVT.

The chain couples TRBV27 to TRBJ2-2; D remains unclear. Trimming pared 3 bases from V and 7 bases from J, leaving 3 bases between. CDR1 is MNHEY, CDR2 SMNVEV, per germline (reference sequence). The CDR3 extends over 11 amino acids. CDR3 sequence reads: CASSFSGELFF. The CDR3 bases are TGTGCCAGCAGTTTTAGCGGGGAGCTGTTTTTT.

Regarding this clone: The same CDR3 can be traced to other DNA sequences in this sample. The V and J genes are TRBV19 and TRBJ2-2, with D possibly being TRBD1 (6 bases). The CDR3 runs 13 residues. The V and J ends lost 3 bases and 6 bases respectively, with 8 bases between them. CDR1 and CDR2 (germline): LNHDA, SQIVND (reference sequence). CDR3 coding DNA: TGTGCCAGTAGTATCTCAGGGGCCGGGGAGCTGTTTTTT. It specifies CASSISGAGELFF.

The CDR3 loop is CASTISGTGNYGYTF. The DNA of the CDR3 is TGTGCCAGCACCATTTCCGGGACGGGGAACTATGGCTACACCTTC. This sequence joins TRBV28 and TRBJ1-2; the D gene is possibly TRBD1 (5 bases). With 7 bases removed from V and 2 bases from J, the gap between germline ends came to 17 bases. Germline V CDR1 and CDR2: MDHEN, SYDVKM. This CDR3 comprises 15 residues.

The CDR3 sequence is CASSSELYNEQFF. The CDR3 nucleotides are TGTGCCAGCAGCTCGGAACTTTACAATGAGCAGTTCTTC. V is TRBV11-2 and J is TRBJ2-1, with no clear D. The CDR3 totals 13 residues. From germline, CDR1 is SGHAT and CDR2 FQNNGV. V was clipped by 4 bases and J by 4 bases, with 8 bases between them. The variable domain in full, completed from reference TRBV11-2 and TRBJ2-1, reads EAGVAQSPRYKIIEKRQSVAFWCNPISGHATLYWYQQILGQGPKLLIQFQNNGVVDDSQLPKDRFSAERLKGVDSTLKIQPAKLEDSAVYLCASSSELYNEQFFGPGTRLTVL.

The rearrangement links TRBV2 to TRBJ2-1; maybe TRBD1 (5 bases). Germline loops: CDR1 SNHLY, CDR2 FYNNEI. Trimming took off 3 bases at V and 6 bases at J, with 15 bases between the two ends. CDR3 length: 15 residues. CDR3 DNA sequence: TGTGCCAGCAGTGAGAGGTCAGGGCGGAGCAATGAGCAGTTCTTC. Translation gives CASSERSGRSNEQFF.

The gene calls are TRBV6-6 and TRBJ1-1, with a possible D match to TRBD1 (5 bases). Trimming shortened V by 6 bases and J by 7 bases, and 21 bases separated the two germline ends. Looked up from germline, CDR1 is MNHNY and CDR2 is SVGAGI (reference sequence). CDR3 length: 15 amino acids. In DNA, the CDR3 is TGTGCCAGCAGCCACAACCACCGAGGGGCTAGTGAAGCTTTCTTT. This codes for CASSHNHRGASEAFF.

The CDR3 region has the DNA TGCGCCAGCAGCTTGGGGACAGGGGGCGCAGGTGGCTACACCTTC. This sequence encodes CASSLGTGGAGGYTF. V is TRBV5-1 and J is TRBJ1-2; 11 bases agree with TRBD1. Germline-derived CDR1 and CDR2 are SGHRS and YFSETQ. V dropped 0 bases and J dropped 7; count of bases not matched to a gene: 5. There are 15 residues in the CDR3.

This clone was observed a single time. This rearrangement joins TRBV6-5 to TRBJ1-6, with 8 bases lining up with TRBD1. Looked up from germline, CDR1 is MNHEY and CDR2 is SVGAGI. CDR3 length: 15 residues. Germline trimming cut 5 bases from V and 5 bases from J; bases unmatched to any gene: 5. Here the CDR3 reads CASSRQGSNNSPLHF. In DNA form, the CDR3 reads TGTGCCAGCAGTAGACAGGGGTCCAATAATTCACCCCTCCACTTT.

The chain has TRBV27 and TRBJ2-3, with D possibly TRBD1 on 5 matching bases. Germline CDR1 is MNHEY and CDR2 is SMNVEV (reference sequence). This CDR3 comprises 14 residues. The V and J ends lost 3 bases and 2 bases respectively, with 9 bases between them. CDR3 bases: TGTGCCAGCAGTTTGTCAGGGTACACAGATACGCAGTATTTT. Amino acids: CASSLSGYTDTQYF.

A note on this clone: Additional DNA sequences in this sample encode the identical CDR3. V gene TRBV7-6 combines with J gene TRBJ1-3, with unresolved D. V lost 5 bases to trimming and J lost 0 bases, with 11 bases between them. CDR1 and CDR2 from the germline V gene are SGHVS and FNYEAQ. The CDR3 runs to 15 residues. The CDR3 here is CASSLDILSGNTIYF. CDR3 DNA sequence: TGTGCCAGCAGCCTAGACATCCTCTCTGGAAACACCATATATTTT. The full variable domain, in which reference TRBV7-6 and TRBJ1-3 provide the parts outside the CDR3, is GAGVSQSPRYKVTKRGQDVALRCDPISGHVSLYWYRQALGQGPEFLTYFNYEAQQDKSGLPNDRFSAERPEGSISTLTIQRTEQRDSAMYRCASSLDILSGNTIYFGEGSWLTVV.

The chain recombines TRBV12-3 or TRBV12-4 with TRBJ1-2; D unresolved. The CDR3 runs to 12 residues. The V gene lost 5 bases and the J gene lost 11 bases, with 15 bases spanning the gap. The CDR3 is CASSLETRRYTF. The CDR3 DNA reads TGTGCCAGCAGTCTCGAGACGCGTCGTTACACCTTC.